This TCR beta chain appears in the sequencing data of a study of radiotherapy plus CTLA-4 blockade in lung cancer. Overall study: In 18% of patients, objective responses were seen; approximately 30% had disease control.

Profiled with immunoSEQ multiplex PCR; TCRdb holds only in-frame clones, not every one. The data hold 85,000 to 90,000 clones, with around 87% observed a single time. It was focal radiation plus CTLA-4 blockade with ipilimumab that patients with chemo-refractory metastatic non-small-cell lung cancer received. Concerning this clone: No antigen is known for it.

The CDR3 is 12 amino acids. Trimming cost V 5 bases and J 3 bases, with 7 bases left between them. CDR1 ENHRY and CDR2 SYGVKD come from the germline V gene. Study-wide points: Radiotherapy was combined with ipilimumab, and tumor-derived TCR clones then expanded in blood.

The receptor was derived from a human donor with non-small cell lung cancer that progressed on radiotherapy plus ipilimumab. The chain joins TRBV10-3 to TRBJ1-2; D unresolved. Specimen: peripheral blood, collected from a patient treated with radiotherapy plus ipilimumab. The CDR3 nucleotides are TGTGCCATCAGTCCGGGTGACTATGGCTACACCTTC. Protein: CAISPGDYGYTF.